This TCR beta chain was captured in a study of cytotoxic CD8 clonotypes in ibrutinib-treated CLL. CDR3 length: 15 amino acids. V gave up 7 bases and J gave up 2 bases, with 16 bases separating them. Germline lookup yields CDR1 SNHLY and CDR2 FYNNEI. This clone has ten or more counts. Its antigen is currently unknown. Targeted sequencing depth ranged from 1 in 200,000 to 1 in 1 million T cells. The method was immunoSEQ multiplex PCR; TCRdb's version includes in-frame clones alone and lacks a portion of them. The data contain 110,000 to 150,000 clones, 76% of them singletons. Overall study findings and caveats: Stable or contracted on treatment, public clonotypes were also uncommon.

The V and J genes are TRBV2 and TRBJ2-3, with a weak D call TRBD1 (6 bases). The material sequenced was PBMCs, taken after 24 months of ibrutinib treatment. This TCR was sampled from a human donor with chronic lymphocytic leukemia. In DNA form, the CDR3 reads TGTGCCAGCACCCCCGCAGGGGCCTTCACAGATACGCAGTATTTT. This gives the protein CASTPAGAFTDTQYF.